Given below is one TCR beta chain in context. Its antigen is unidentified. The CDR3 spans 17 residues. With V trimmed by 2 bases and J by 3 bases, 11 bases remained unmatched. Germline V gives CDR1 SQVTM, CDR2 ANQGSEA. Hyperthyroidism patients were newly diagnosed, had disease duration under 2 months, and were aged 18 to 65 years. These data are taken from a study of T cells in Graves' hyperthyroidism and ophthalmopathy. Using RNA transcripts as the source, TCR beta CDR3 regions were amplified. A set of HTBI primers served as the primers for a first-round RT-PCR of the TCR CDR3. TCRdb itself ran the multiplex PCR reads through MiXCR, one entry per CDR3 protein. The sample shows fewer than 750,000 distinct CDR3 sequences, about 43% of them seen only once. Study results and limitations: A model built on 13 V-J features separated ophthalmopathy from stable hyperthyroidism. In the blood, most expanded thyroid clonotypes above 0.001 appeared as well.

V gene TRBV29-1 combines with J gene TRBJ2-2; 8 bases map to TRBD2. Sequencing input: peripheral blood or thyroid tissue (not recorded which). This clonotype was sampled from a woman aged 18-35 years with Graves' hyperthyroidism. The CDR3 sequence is CSVEITGGQGYTGELFF. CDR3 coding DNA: TGCAGCGTTGAAATCACGGGGGGGCAGGGCTACACCGGGGAGCTGTTTTTT.